The 8 T cell receptor beta chains below all came from one sample that was sequenced in a study of T cell responses to AZD1222 COVID-19 vaccine. TCRdb keeps only in-frame clones here, not all; method: immunoSEQ multiplex PCR. This table holds 90,000 to 110,000 clones, about 91% found once. The sequenced sample was peripheral blood, obtained 28 days after the second AZD1222 dose. The receptors derive from an adult who received the AZD1222 COVID-19 vaccine.

The chain combines TRBV28 with TRBJ2-7, with 8 bases aligning to TRBD2. Trimming cost V 5 bases and J 4 bases; bases outside gene matches: 10. Germline V gives CDR1 MDHEN, CDR2 SYDVKM. This CDR3 comprises 15 residues. The CDR3 is CASSLPSGYFYEQYF. CDR3 coding DNA: TGTGCCAGCAGTCTCCCTAGCGGGTACTTTTACGAGCAGTACTTC.

This chain links TRBV5-1 with TRBJ2-7; 9 nucleotides agree with TRBD2. This CDR3 has 17 residues. CDR1 is SGHRS and CDR2 is YFSETQ in the germline V gene. Trimming cost V 1 base and J 0 bases; bases outside gene matches: 8. CDR3 loop: CASSLLPSGINSYEQYF. DNA for the CDR3: TGCGCCAGCAGCTTGCTCCCTAGCGGGATTAACTCCTACGAGCAGTACTTC.

The rearrangement uses TRBV6-2 or TRBV6-3 and TRBJ1-1; the match to TRBD1 covers 9 bases. Germline assignment: CDR1 MNHEY and CDR2 SVGEGT. V was clipped by 0 bases and J by 0 bases; unmatched bases: 5. The CDR3 consists of 17 residues. This chain's CDR3 is CASSYSPWDRVNTEAFF. Here the CDR3 DNA reads TGTGCCAGCAGTTACTCGCCCTGGGACAGGGTGAACACTGAAGCTTTCTTT.

This clone showed up just once. This sequence joins TRBV7-2 and TRBJ2-1, with 10 bases matching TRBD2. Trimming at V came to 5 bases and at J to 7 bases, leaving 20 bases not matched to a gene. CDR1 and CDR2 (germline): SGHTA, FQGNSA. The CDR3 totals 19 residues. Here the CDR3 reads CASSPTPLYLAGGRNEQFF. CDR3 in DNA: TGTGCCAGCAGCCCAACGCCTTTATATTTAGCGGGAGGTAGGAATGAGCAGTTCTTC.

Regarding this clone: Sequence at one end of the junction differs from germline and may be a read error. This chain links TRBV5-1 with TRBJ1-1; D call uncertain. This CDR3 region has 15 residues. From germline, CDR1 is SGHRS and CDR2 YFSETQ. Here the CDR3 reads CASSLNPPVNTEVFF. The CDR3 coding sequence is TGCGCCAGCAGCTTAAATCCGCCAGTGAACACTGAAGTTTTCTTT. The whole variable domain, filled in from reference TRBV5-1 and TRBJ1-1, reads KAGVTQTPRYLIKTRGQQVTLSCSPISGHRSVSWYQQTPGQGLQFLFEYFSETQRNKGNFPGRFSGRQFSNSRSEMNVSTLELGDSALYLCASSLNPPVNTEVFFGQGTRLTVV.

The gene calls are TRBV19 and TRBJ2-1; possible D gene TRBD2, 6 bases. CDR3 length: 12 amino acids. Germline V gives CDR1 LNHDA, CDR2 SQIVND (reference sequence). V was pared by 7 bases and J by 3 bases, with 7 bases between. In nucleotides, the CDR3 is TGTGCCAGTATGGAGGGCTACAATGAGCAGTTCTTC. It codes for CASMEGYNEQFF. Based on the CDR3 plus reference TRBV19 and TRBJ2-1, the full variable domain is DGGITQSPKYLFRKEGQNVTLSCEQNLNHDAMYWYRQDPGQGLRLIYYSQIVNDFQKGDIAEGYSVSREKKESFPLTVTSAQKNPTAFYLCASMEGYNEQFFGPGTRLTVL.

The chain carries TRBV4-1 and TRBJ2-2; D not certain. Germline loops: CDR1 MGHRA, CDR2 YSYEKL. The V end lost 7 bases, the J end lost 0 bases, and 9 bases lay between the germline ends. This CDR3 comprises 14 residues. The CDR3 DNA reads TGCGCCAGCACCACGGGCGCGAACACCGGGGAGCTGTTTTTT. It yields the protein CASTTGANTGELFF.

J is TRBJ2-7 and V is TRBV5-1; D is unclear. The V and J ends lost 0 bases and 3 bases respectively, with 7 bases between them. The length of the CDR3 is 13 residues. The germline CDR1 and CDR2 sequences are SGHRS and YFSETQ. Here the CDR3 reads CASSLVLGYEQYF. The CDR3 coding sequence is TGCGCCAGCAGCTTGGTCCTGGGCTACGAGCAGTACTTC.